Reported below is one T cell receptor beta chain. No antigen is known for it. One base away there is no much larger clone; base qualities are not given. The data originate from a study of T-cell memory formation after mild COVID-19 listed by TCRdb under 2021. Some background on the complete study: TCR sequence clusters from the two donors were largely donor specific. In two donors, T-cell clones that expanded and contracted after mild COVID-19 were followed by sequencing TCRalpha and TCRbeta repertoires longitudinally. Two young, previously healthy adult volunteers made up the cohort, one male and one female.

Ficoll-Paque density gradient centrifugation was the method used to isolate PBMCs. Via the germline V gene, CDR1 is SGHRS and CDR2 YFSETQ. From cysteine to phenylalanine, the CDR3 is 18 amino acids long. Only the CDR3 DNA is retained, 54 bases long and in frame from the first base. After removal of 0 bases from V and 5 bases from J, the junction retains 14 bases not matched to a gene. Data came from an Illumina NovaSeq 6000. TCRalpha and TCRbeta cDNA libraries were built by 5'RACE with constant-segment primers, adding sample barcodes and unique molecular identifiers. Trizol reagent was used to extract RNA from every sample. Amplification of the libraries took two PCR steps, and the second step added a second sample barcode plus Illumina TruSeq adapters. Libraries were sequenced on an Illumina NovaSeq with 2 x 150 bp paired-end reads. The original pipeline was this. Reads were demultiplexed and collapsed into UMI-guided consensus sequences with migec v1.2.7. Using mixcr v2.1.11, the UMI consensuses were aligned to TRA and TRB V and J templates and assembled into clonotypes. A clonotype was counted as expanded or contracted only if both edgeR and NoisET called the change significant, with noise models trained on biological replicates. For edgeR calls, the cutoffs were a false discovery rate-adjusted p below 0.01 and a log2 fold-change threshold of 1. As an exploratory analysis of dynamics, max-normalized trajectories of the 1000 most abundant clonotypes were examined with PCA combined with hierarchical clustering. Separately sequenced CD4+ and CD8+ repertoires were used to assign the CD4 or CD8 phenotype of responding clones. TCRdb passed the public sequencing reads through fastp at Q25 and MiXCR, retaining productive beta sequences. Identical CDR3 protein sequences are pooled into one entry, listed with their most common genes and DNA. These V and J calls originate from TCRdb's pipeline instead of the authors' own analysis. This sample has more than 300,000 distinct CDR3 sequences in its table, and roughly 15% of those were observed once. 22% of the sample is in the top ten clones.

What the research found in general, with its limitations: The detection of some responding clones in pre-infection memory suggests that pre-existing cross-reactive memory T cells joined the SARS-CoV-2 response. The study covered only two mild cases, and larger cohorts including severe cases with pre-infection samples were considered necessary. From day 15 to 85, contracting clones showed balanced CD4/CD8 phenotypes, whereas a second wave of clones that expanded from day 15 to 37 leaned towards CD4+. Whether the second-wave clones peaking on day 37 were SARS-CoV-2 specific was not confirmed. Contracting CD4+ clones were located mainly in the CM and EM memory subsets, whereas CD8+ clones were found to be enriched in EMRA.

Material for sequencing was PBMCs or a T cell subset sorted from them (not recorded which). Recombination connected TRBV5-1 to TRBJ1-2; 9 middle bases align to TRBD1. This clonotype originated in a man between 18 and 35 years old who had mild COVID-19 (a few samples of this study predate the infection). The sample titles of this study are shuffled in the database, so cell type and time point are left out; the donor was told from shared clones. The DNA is TGCGCCAGCAGCTTGGCGATGCTTCGGGACAGGGAGCCTTATGGCTACACCTTC. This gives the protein CASSLAMLRDREPYGYTF.